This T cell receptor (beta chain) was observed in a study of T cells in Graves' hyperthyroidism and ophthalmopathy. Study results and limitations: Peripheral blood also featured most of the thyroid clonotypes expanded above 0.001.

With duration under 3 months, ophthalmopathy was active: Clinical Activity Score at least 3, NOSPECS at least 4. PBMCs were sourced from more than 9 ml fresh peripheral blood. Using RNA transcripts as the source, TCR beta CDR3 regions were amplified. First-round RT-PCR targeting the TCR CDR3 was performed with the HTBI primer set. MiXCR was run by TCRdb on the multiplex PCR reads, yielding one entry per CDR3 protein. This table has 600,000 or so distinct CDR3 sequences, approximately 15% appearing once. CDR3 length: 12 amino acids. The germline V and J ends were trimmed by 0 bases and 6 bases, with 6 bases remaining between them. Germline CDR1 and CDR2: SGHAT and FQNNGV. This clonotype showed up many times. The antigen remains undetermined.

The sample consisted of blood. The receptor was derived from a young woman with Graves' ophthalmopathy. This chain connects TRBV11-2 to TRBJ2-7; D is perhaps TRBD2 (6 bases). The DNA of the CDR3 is TGTGCCAGCAGCTTAGAGGGGGGCGAGCAGTACTTC. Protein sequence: CASSLEGGEQYF.